This T cell receptor beta chain was captured by sequencing in a study of blood T cell repertoires in COVID-19. Germline lookup yields CDR1 SGHVS and CDR2 FQNEAQ. Trimming took 5 bases from V and 8 from J; bases not matched to a gene: 12. There are 15 residues in the CDR3. Sequencing used immunoSEQ multiplex PCR; TCRdb keeps in-frame clones, though not all of them. The data contain about 200,000 clones, roughly 83% of them singletons. The chain links TRBV7-8 to TRBJ2-1; 7 bases line up with TRBD2. The sequence came from a middle-aged woman with COVID-19, enrolled during active disease. The sequencing input was peripheral blood. Written as DNA, the CDR3 is TGTGCCAGCAGCCCCAAGGCGGGAGCTATGTATGAGCAGTTCTTC. It codes for CASSPKAGAMYEQFF.